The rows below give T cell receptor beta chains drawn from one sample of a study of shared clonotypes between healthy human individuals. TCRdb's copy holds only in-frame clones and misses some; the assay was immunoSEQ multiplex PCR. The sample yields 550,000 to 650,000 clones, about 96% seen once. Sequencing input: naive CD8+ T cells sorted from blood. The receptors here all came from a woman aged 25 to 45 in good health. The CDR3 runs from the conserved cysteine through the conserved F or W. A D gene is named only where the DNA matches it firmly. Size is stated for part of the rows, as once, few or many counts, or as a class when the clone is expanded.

CASSLEGGADSGTQYF,TGTGCCAGCAGCTTAGAGGGAGGGGCCGACTCGGGGACCCAGTACTTC,TRBV7-9,.,TRBJ2-5,TRBD2
CASSSEGRDYEQYF,TGTGCCAGCAGCTCGGAGGGGCGGGACTACGAGCAGTACTTC,TRBV9,.,TRBJ2-7,.
CASSVRMGRERDTQYF,TGTGCCAGCAGCGTCAGAATGGGGAGGGAGAGAGATACGCAGTATTTT,TRBV7-2,.,TRBJ2-3,TRBD2
CASSESGQGMDF,TGCGCCAGCAGTGAGTCGGGGCAGGGCATGGACTTC,TRBV10-2,.,TRBJ2-7,.
CASSPPGYNEQFF,TGTGCCAGCAGCCCCCCCGGTTACAATGAGCAGTTCTTC,TRBV7-9,.,TRBJ2-1,.
CASSLIEKLFF,TGCGCCAGCAGTTTGATTGAAAAACTGTTTTTT,TRBV4-1,few,TRBJ1-4,.
CSVTSGGHGYTF,TGCAGCGTCACCTCAGGGGGCCATGGCTACACCTTC,TRBV29-1,.,TRBJ1-2,TRBD1
CASSLLSGGETQYF,TGTGCCAGCAGTCTACTTAGCGGGGGGGAGACCCAGTACTTC,TRBV28,.,TRBJ2-5,TRBD2
CASSTGLAGWRETQYF,TGTGCCAGCAGCACCGGACTAGCGGGGTGGAGAGAGACCCAGTACTTC,TRBV5-6,.,TRBJ2-5,TRBD2
CASSADGNSNQPQHF,TGTGCCAGCAGCGCGGACGGAAATAGCAATCAGCCCCAGCATTTT,TRBV9,.,TRBJ1-5,.
CASSLTLGQNPTQQYF,TGTGCCAGCAGTTTAACCCTCGGACAGAACCCTACGCAGCAGTACTTC,TRBV28,.,TRBJ2-7,.
CASSQFRAGGADTQYF,TGCGCCAGCAGCCAATTTCGTGCGGGAGGGGCAGATACGCAGTATTTT,TRBV4-1,.,TRBJ2-3,TRBD2
CASSLGVNTEAFF,TGTGCCAGCAGTTTAGGTGTAAACACTGAAGCTTTCTTT,TRBV28,.,TRBJ1-1,.
CASSQGWVVHYNEQFF,TGTGCCAGCAGCCAAGGATGGGTAGTGCACTACAATGAGCAGTTCTTC,TRBV14,.,TRBJ2-1,.
CASRLSHHCYGYTF,TGTGCAAGTCGCTTGTCCCACCATTGCTATGGCTACACCTTC,TRBV12-2,.,TRBJ1-2,.
CASSAEVRTDSNEKLFF,TGTGCCAGCAGCGCGGAAGTTAGGACGGATTCTAATGAAAAACTGTTTTTT,TRBV9,.,TRBJ1-4,.
CASSMDGTETQYF,TGTGCCAGCAGCATGGACGGAACGGAGACCCAGTACTTC,TRBV7-9,.,TRBJ2-5,.
CASSYPGNEQFF,TGTGCCAGCAGTTACCCGGGAAATGAGCAGTTCTTC,TRBV6-5,.,TRBJ2-1,.
CASSLSRGTRSYEQFF,TGTGCCAGCAGTTTATCGAGGGGGACTAGGAGCTATGAGCAGTTCTTC,TRBV27,.,TRBJ2-1,TRBD2
CASSSPDRTKTSYEQYF,TGTGCCAGCAGTTCTCCAGACAGGACAAAGACTTCATACGAGCAGTACTTC,TRBV28,.,TRBJ2-7,.
CASSSVQGANTEAFF,TGTGCCAGCAGCTCCGTACAGGGGGCGAACACTGAAGCTTTCTTT,TRBV7-9,.,TRBJ1-1,TRBD1
CAISPPGRGRTGELFF,TGTGCCATCAGTCCCCCGGGGCGGGGCCGCACCGGGGAGCTGTTTTTT,TRBV10-3,.,TRBJ2-2,.
CASSPLGGSSYNEQFF,TGTGCCAGCAGTCCACTGGGCGGGAGCTCCTACAATGAGCAGTTCTTC,TRBV27,.,TRBJ2-1,TRBD2
CASSAGQPNTGELFF,TGTGCCAGCAGCGCGGGACAGCCGAACACCGGGGAGCTGTTTTTT,TRBV5-4,.,TRBJ2-2,.
CASSLYSGAQPQHF,TGTGCCAGCAGCTTATACTCCGGGGCTCAGCCCCAGCATTTT,TRBV7-6,.,TRBJ1-5,.
CASSLDPTLGANEKLFF,TGTGCCAGCAGCTTGGACCCCACTTTGGGGGCGAATGAAAAACTGTTTTTT,TRBV7-6,.,TRBJ1-4,.
CASSLLKTQYF,TGTGCCAGCAGTTTATTAAAGACCCAGTACTTC,TRBV27,.,TRBJ2-5,.
CASSELGGTNEKLFF,TGTGCCAGCAGTGAACTGGGCGGTACTAATGAAAAACTGTTTTTT,TRBV2,.,TRBJ1-4,.
CASSSGSINEKLFF,TGTGCCAGCAGCTCTGGGTCCATCAATGAAAAACTGTTTTTT,TRBV13,.,TRBJ1-4,.
CASSLSPGTGSREQYF,TGTGCCAGCAGTTTATCCCCTGGGACAGGGTCTCGCGAGCAGTACTTC,TRBV27,.,TRBJ2-7,TRBD1
CASSSHPTSGRTYEQYF,TGTGCCAGCAGTTCCCACCCGACTAGCGGGAGAACCTACGAGCAGTACTTC,TRBV27,.,TRBJ2-7,TRBD2
CASSGRVLANYGYTF,TGTGCCAGCAGCGGCCGGGTTCTAGCTAACTATGGCTACACCTTC,TRBV9,.,TRBJ1-2,.
CASSSKLDTQYF,TGCGCCAGCAGCTCCAAGCTAGATACGCAGTATTTT,TRBV4-1,once,TRBJ2-3,.
CASRGTGINEQFF,TGTGCCAGTAGAGGGACAGGGATCAATGAGCAGTTCTTC,TRBV19,.,TRBJ2-1,TRBD1
CATSKRGLSSGNTIYF,TGTGCCACCAGCAAGAGAGGGCTGAGCTCTGGAAACACCATATATTTT,TRBV15,.,TRBJ1-3,.
CASSARQFYEQYF,TGTGCCAGCAGTGCCCGACAGTTCTACGAGCAGTACTTC,TRBV6-1,.,TRBJ2-7,.
CASSQEASQSSYNEQFF,TGCGCCAGCAGCCAAGAAGCTAGCCAAAGCTCCTACAATGAGCAGTTCTTC,TRBV4-1,once,TRBJ2-1,.
CASTSGRGINNEQFF,TGCGCCAGCACTAGCGGGAGGGGGATTAACAATGAGCAGTTCTTC,TRBV4-1,.,TRBJ2-1,TRBD2
CASSLDPGFTEAFF,TGCGCCAGCAGCTTGGACCCTGGGTTCACTGAAGCTTTCTTT,TRBV5-1,.,TRBJ1-1,.
CASSPRTSGSEETQYF,TGTGCCAGCAGCCCACGGACTAGCGGGAGTGAAGAGACCCAGTACTTC,TRBV14,.,TRBJ2-5,TRBD2
CASSESGSSYNEQFF,TGTGCCAGCAGCGAAAGCGGGAGTTCCTACAATGAGCAGTTCTTC,TRBV7-9,.,TRBJ2-1,TRBD2
CASSWTHLSRDEQFF,TGTGCCAGCAGCTGGACTCATCTCTCCCGCGATGAGCAGTTCTTC,TRBV27,.,TRBJ2-1,.
CASRTPGFTGELFF,TGTGCCAGCAGGACCCCAGGGTTCACCGGGGAGCTGTTTTTT,TRBV28,.,TRBJ2-2,.
CASSSRDGTDTQYF,TGTGCCAGCAGCTCAAGGGACGGCACAGATACGCAGTATTTT,TRBV13,.,TRBJ2-3,.
CASTNTMNTEAFF,TGTGCCAGCACTAACACGATGAACACTGAAGCTTTCTTT,TRBV6-6,.,TRBJ1-1,.
CASSSDFHEQYF,TGTGCCAGCAGTTCGGATTTTCACGAGCAGTACTTC,TRBV5-6,.,TRBJ2-7,.
CSVETSEFSYEQYF,TGCAGCGTTGAAACTAGTGAATTCTCCTACGAGCAGTACTTC,TRBV29-1,.,TRBJ2-7,.
CASSLLGYGYTF,TGTGCCAGCAGCTTGCTGGGGTATGGCTACACCTTC,TRBV11-2,.,TRBJ1-2,.
CASNPGGSSSYEQYF,TGTGCCAGCAATCCGGGTGGATCGAGCTCCTACGAGCAGTACTTC,TRBV21-1,.,TRBJ2-7,.
CASSSPGTLTYNEQFF,TGTGCCAGCAGCTCCCCCGGGACTCTCACCTACAATGAGCAGTTCTTC,TRBV13,.,TRBJ2-1,.
CASSYSFDSSYEQYF,TGTGCCAGCAGCTACTCCTTTGACAGCTCCTACGAGCAGTACTTC,TRBV11-3,.,TRBJ2-7,.
CASSPTGGAAGEQYF,TGTGCCAGCAGCCCGACCGGGGGGGCCGCTGGAGAGCAGTACTTC,TRBV28,.,TRBJ2-7,TRBD2
CASSPTTSREQYF,TGTGCCAGCAGCCCTACCACTAGTCGCGAGCAGTACTTC,TRBV6-6,.,TRBJ2-7,.
CASSLRHTNHLDTQYF,TGTGCCAGCAGTTTACGGCATACCAACCACCTTGATACGCAGTATTTT,TRBV28,.,TRBJ2-3,.
CASSLYNYGYTF,TGTGCCAGCAGTTTATACAACTATGGCTACACCTTC,TRBV28,few,TRBJ1-2,.
CASSLRQVTDGTNEKLFF,TGTGCCAGCAGCTTAAGACAGGTCACGGATGGGACTAATGAAAAACTGTTTTTT,TRBV5-4,.,TRBJ1-4,.
CASSLAGLDYEQYF,TGTGCCAGCAGCTTGGCGGGACTAGACTACGAGCAGTACTTC,TRBV5-6,.,TRBJ2-7,TRBD2